This TCR beta chain was recovered during a study of T cells expressing NK-cell markers (dated by TCRdb to 2020 to 2021). Broadly, across the study: Several donors provided sorted CD3+CD56+NKG2C+, CD3+CD56+NKG2C- and CD3+CD56-NKG2C+ T-cell subsets, whose TCR beta-chain repertoires were profiled. Seven of the eight sequenced donors were HCMV-seropositive and one was HCMV-seronegative. The study sequenced eight donors, all healthy volunteers chosen at random: three men and five women. Sequencing of the libraries produced 2 x 150 bp reads on Illumina HiSeq 2000/2500, MiSeq or NextSeq. Here is what the overall study found, with its caveats: Those dominant clonotypes were again the most abundant among CD3+CD56-NKG2C+ cells in a few donors, at 28.3-60.1%. Whether the expanded NKG2C-expressing T cell clones were specific for HCMV antigens remained unclear. In several donors, the dominant CD3+CD56+NKG2C+ clonotypes ranked among the top 10 CD8+ clonotypes, making up about 1.0-8% of CD8+ T cells.

The CDR3 goes from the cysteine to the phenylalanine over 15 residues. No DNA is given. In the germline V gene (reference sequence), CDR1 corresponds to MNHEY and CDR2 to SMNVEV. A commercial ELISA kit detecting HCMV-specific IgG in serum was used to determine HCMV serostatus. Ficoll density gradient centrifugation was used to isolate peripheral blood mononuclear cells from blood. TCRdb records Illumina HiSeq 2000 as the sequencer. TCR beta cDNA libraries were made by 5'RACE template switching that added a universal primer site and unique molecular identifiers. cDNA synthesis was primed from the TCR beta constant segment, followed by two successive PCR amplification steps. The authors' pipeline ran thus. MIGEC was used to demultiplex reads and group reads by UMI, and MiTCR was used to assemble and quantify clonotypes. To exclude erroneous sequences, only TCR cDNA sequences supported by at least two reads were retained. The tcR package was used for downstream repertoire analysis, with clonotypes matched between fractions based on CDR3 nucleotide sequence plus V segment. VDJmatch was used to annotate antigen specificity against VDJdb, with one amino acid substitution allowed in CDR3. TCRdb reprocessed the reads and lists each CDR3 protein sequence as a single entry, with no DNA. The V and J calls were determined by TCRdb, not by the authors. The sample's records list hundreds of thousands of distinct CDR3 sequences. Around 3.3% of the sample goes to the ten largest clones.

For this clonotype: Its antigen is unknown.

Sequenced input: blood T cells: a sorted CD56 or NKG2C T cell subset, CD4+ or CD8+ T cells, or bulk PBMC T cells (not recorded which). This receptor was taken from a man aged 18 to 35 in good health. Donor details come from another sample of the same person, matched by shared clones. The receptor chain draws on TRBV27 and TRBJ2-5; TCRdb returns TRBD1, unconfirmable since there is no DNA. This receptor has the CDR3 CASSSWGEGGETQYF.